These 4 T cell receptor beta chains were sequenced from one sample in a study of neurological immune-mediated disorders. One entry per CDR3 protein, called by TCRdb with MiXCR from the 5' RACE reads. The data show 85,000 to 90,000 distinct CDR3 sequences, under 4.5% seen once. Material: PBMCs. The receptors come from a woman in her forties or fifties with multiple sclerosis.

This clonotype showed up many times. V gene TRBV20-1 combines with J gene TRBJ2-5; no reliable D call. CDR1 is DFQATT and CDR2 is SNEGSKA in the germline V gene (reference sequence). V was clipped by 1 base and J by 1 base, with 10 bases between them. The CDR3 has 14 amino acids. CDR3 sequence reads: CSARVSRAQETQYF. Written as DNA, the CDR3 is TGCAGTGCTAGAGTATCCCGGGCCCAAGAGACCCAGTACTTC.

This clonotype was seen at least ten times. The chain recombines TRBV27 with TRBJ2-1; 7 nucleotides agree with TRBD2. The length of the CDR3 is 13 residues. Losses at the gene ends were 2 bases for V and 9 bases for J; bases not matched to a gene: 4. Per germline, CDR1 MNHEY and CDR2 SMNVEV (reference sequence). Here the CDR3 reads CASSLAGRGEQFF. The CDR3 region has the DNA TGTGCCAGCAGTTTAGCGGGGAGGGGTGAGCAGTTCTTC.

This clonotype has at least ten counts. This chain uses TRBV4-2 with TRBJ2-1, with 13 bases identical to TRBD2. J lost 6 bases, V lost 8 bases, and 10 bases had no gene match. CDR1 is LGHNA, CDR2 YNFKEQ, per germline. This CDR3 has 16 residues. DNA of the CDR3: TGTGCCAGCGAGACTAGCGGGGGGCCGGGGGGCAATGAGCAGTTCTTC. The encoded protein is CASETSGGPGGNEQFF.

This clonotype was recorded many times. The chain combines TRBV27 with TRBJ1-5, with 7 bases lining up with TRBD1. CDR3 length: 14 residues. Germline CDR1 and CDR2: MNHEY and SMNVEV (reference sequence). Trimming removed 5 bases from V and 7 bases from J; junction bases left unmatched: 8. The CDR3 region has the DNA TGTGCCAGCAGTCAACGACAGGGCCGGCAGCCCCAGCATTTT. This gives the protein CASSQRQGRQPQHF.